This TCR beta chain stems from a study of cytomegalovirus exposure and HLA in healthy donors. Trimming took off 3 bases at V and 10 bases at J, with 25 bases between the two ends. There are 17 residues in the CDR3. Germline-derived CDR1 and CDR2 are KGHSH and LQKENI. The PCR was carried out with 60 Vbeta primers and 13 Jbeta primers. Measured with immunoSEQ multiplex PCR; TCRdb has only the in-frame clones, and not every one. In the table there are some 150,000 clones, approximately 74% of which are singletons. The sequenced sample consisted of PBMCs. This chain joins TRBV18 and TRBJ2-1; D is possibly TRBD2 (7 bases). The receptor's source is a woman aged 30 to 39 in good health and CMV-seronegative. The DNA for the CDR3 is TGTGCCAGCTCACCTGGGTCGGGACTACCCTTTACAGGGGAGCAGTTCTTC. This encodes CASSPGSGLPFTGEQFF.